The 5 T cell receptor beta chains reported below all come from one sample, sequenced in a study of T-cell memory formation after mild COVID-19. One entry per CDR3 protein results from TCRdb running MiXCR on the 5' RACE reads. The sample records 560,000 or so distinct CDR3 sequences, approximately 15% being singletons. Sequencing was done on a sample of PBMCs or a T cell subset sorted from them (not recorded which). All receptors derive from an adult woman who had mild COVID-19 (a few samples of this study predate the infection). Cell type and time point are not known.

V usage is TRBV12-3 or TRBV12-4 and J usage is TRBJ2-5; D might be TRBD2 (6 bases). The V gene lost 8 bases and the J gene lost 5 bases, with 15 bases spanning the gap. The CDR3 is made up of 13 amino acids. The CDR3 region has the DNA TGTGCCAGCTTGTTATCGGGAGCGGAGACCCAGTACTTC. Its protein is CASLLSGAETQYF.

This clonotype was counted at least ten times. The chain carries TRBV11-3 and TRBJ2-1, with D maybe TRBD1 (6 bases). The CDR3 covers 19 residues. Trimming removed 1 base at V and 4 bases at J, with 23 bases between. CDR1 and CDR2 from the germline V gene are SGHNT and YENEEA. The CDR3 nucleotides read TGTGCCAGCAGCTTAGTAGGGGTCTGGGGGCAAGCGGATTACAATGAGCAGTTCTTC. Encoded protein: CASSLVGVWGQADYNEQFF.

J is TRBJ2-7 and V is TRBV5-1, with D uncertain. In germline, CDR1 is SGHRS, CDR2 YFSETQ. The CDR3 is 14 residues long. Trimming left V 0 bases short and J 0 bases short, with 7 bases between. CDR3 sequence reads: CASSLDVSSYEQYF. DNA of the CDR3: TGCGCCAGCAGCTTGGATGTCAGCTCCTACGAGCAGTACTTC.

V is TRBV7-9 and J is TRBJ2-5; D remains unclear. The CDR3 sequence is 16 residues long. V was pared by 1 base and J by 3 bases, with 15 bases between. Germline CDR1 reads SEHNR; CDR2 reads FQNEAQ (reference sequence). CDR3 sequence reads: CASSLVQSSSEETQYF. The CDR3 DNA follows: TGTGCCAGCAGCTTAGTTCAATCGTCCTCGGAAGAGACCCAGTACTTC.

This clonotype has just a few counts. This chain uses TRBV28 with TRBJ2-7; TRBD1 aligns across 7 bases. Germline CDR1 is MDHEN and CDR2 is SYDVKM. The ends lost 4 bases at V and 4 bases at J; junction bases unmatched: 7. The CDR3 length is 14 residues. CDR3 sequence reads: CASSSIKQGYEQYF. CDR3 coding DNA: TGTGCCAGCAGTTCGATAAAACAGGGGTACGAGCAGTACTTC.